Reported below is one TCR beta chain. Some clones are missing from TCRdb's copy, which holds only in-frame ones; the method was immunoSEQ multiplex PCR. The table lists about 150,000 clones, 75% to 90% of them singletons. The study recruited people aged about 18 to 90 years across roughly 25 US areas. Cohort assignment relied on participant-reported clinical history. The sample is drawn from a study of blood T cell repertoires in COVID-19. Germline CDR1 KGHSH, CDR2 LQKENI. V shed 5 bases and J 5 bases; nucleotides not matched to a gene: 8. The CDR3 is 14 amino acids. The TCR sequence derives from a man in his 70s who had been exposed to COVID-19. The chain employs TRBV18 and TRBJ2-7; TRBD1 matches 8 bases. Sequencing was performed on PBMCs or T cells enriched from blood (not recorded which). The CDR3 DNA sequence: TGTGCCAGCTCATTGACAGGGGATCAGGACGAGCAGTACTTC. Amino acids: CASSLTGDQDEQYF.